These 25 T cell receptor beta chains were sequenced from one sample in a study of PD-L1 blockade in urothelial cancer. Profiling relied on immunoSEQ multiplex PCR, and the TCRdb table lists in-frame clones only, not all of them. The sample includes 29,000 or so clones, around three quarters of them seen just once. Time point given: peripheral blood 6 weeks after treatment start. The input for sequencing was PBMCs, taken around atezolizumab (anti-PD-L1) treatment. Receptor source: a man in his 70s with urothelial cancer.

The J gene is TRBJ1-1, the V gene TRBV15; 7 bases agree with TRBD1. The CDR3 sequence is 17 residues long. CDR1 is LNHNV, CDR2 YYDKDF, per germline (reference sequence). V dropped 2 bases and J dropped 1; count of bases not matched to a gene: 10. The CDR3 reads CATSRSGQRGGNTEAFF. The CDR3 nucleotides read TGTGCCACCAGCAGATCGGGACAGCGAGGGGGGAACACTGAAGCTTTCTTT.

This chain joins TRBV4-3 and TRBJ1-2; D gene uncertain. CDR1 is LGHNA and CDR2 is YSLEER in the germline V gene. The CDR3 is 17 residues long. Trimming took 0 bases from V and 3 from J, leaving 17 bases between them. The CDR3 loop is CASSQDLLGGSYYGYTF. The DNA for the CDR3 is TGCGCCAGCAGCCAAGATCTTCTCGGCGGATCCTACTATGGCTACACCTTC.

This chain links TRBV10-3 with TRBJ1-1; D might be TRBD1 (6 bases). CDR1 and CDR2 from the germline V gene are ENHRY and SYGVKD. The V and J ends lost 5 bases and 5 bases respectively, with 18 bases between them. This CDR3 spans 15 amino acids. The CDR3 reads CAISSEGGGGTEAFF. The CDR3 region has the DNA TGTGCCATCAGTTCTGAGGGAGGGGGAGGTACTGAAGCTTTCTTT.

This sequence joins TRBV4-3 and TRBJ2-2; 10 bases map to TRBD1. The V gene end was trimmed by 0 bases and the J gene end by 4 bases; junction bases not matched to a gene: 8. CDR3 length equals 18 residues. The germline gives CDR1 LGHNA, CDR2 YSLEER. DNA for the CDR3: TGCGCCAGCAGCCAAGATATGATAGGGACAGGGGCCACCGGGGAGCTGTTTTTT. Residues: CASSQDMIGTGATGELFF.

This clone occurred a few times. This chain uses TRBV11-2 with TRBJ1-2; tentatively, D is TRBD1 (6 bases). This CDR3 has 13 amino acids. V dropped 3 bases and J dropped 8 bases, with 13 bases sitting between them. The germline gives CDR1 SGHAT, CDR2 FQNNGV. Written as DNA, the CDR3 is TGTGCCAGCAGCTTGAGGACGGGGGGCGGCTACACCTTC. Translating it yields CASSLRTGGGYTF.

The V and J genes are TRBV12-2 and TRBJ2-1; the table names TRBD2, a call not compared with the DNA. TRBV12-2 is given as a pseudogene. This CDR3 contains 18 residues. The CDR3 DNA reads as TGTGCAAGTCGCTTAGCTCCTAAAATAGGGGGGGCACTCAATGAGCAGTTCTTC. Translated, it gives CASRLAPKIGGALNEQFF.

In its sample, this clone was seen once. This chain links TRBV6-5 with TRBJ1-2, with a possible D match to TRBD1 (6 bases). The CDR3 length is 15 residues. Looked up from germline, CDR1 is MNHEY and CDR2 is SVGAGI. The germline V and J ends were trimmed by 5 bases and 4 bases, with 17 bases remaining between them. This chain's CDR3 is CASSPGGGGAYGYTF. The CDR3, as DNA: TGTGCCAGCAGTCCGGGGGGAGGGGGAGCCTATGGCTACACCTTC.

The rearrangement joins TRBV4-1 to TRBJ2-3; 10 nucleotides match TRBD1. This CDR3 is 19 amino acids long. The V gene end was trimmed by 4 bases and the J gene end by 2 bases; junction bases not matched to a gene: 15. Germline loops: CDR1 MGHRA, CDR2 YSYEKL. The CDR3: CASSRTPGTGARYTDTQYF. The DNA for the CDR3 is TGCGCCAGCAGCCGGACCCCCGGGACAGGGGCTAGATACACAGATACGCAGTATTTT.

The chain joins TRBV28 to TRBJ1-4; 7 bases line up with TRBD1. The V segment lost 3 bases and the J segment 4 bases; nucleotides outside the gene matches: 5. The CDR3 loop spans 15 amino acids. Germline CDR1 and CDR2: MDHEN and SYDVKM. The CDR3 region has the DNA TGTGCCAGCAGTTTGACGGGACAGAGTAATGAAAAACTGTTTTTT. Protein: CASSLTGQSNEKLFF.

The V and J genes are TRBV5-8 and TRBJ2-1; 9 positions match TRBD2. With 2 bases clipped from V and 9 bases from J, the junction kept 12 bases outside the gene matches. This CDR3 comprises 16 residues. Germline values: CDR1 SGHTS, CDR2 YDEGEE. The CDR3 nucleotides are TGTGCCAGCAGCTTTCGGTTAGCGGGAGCAGGCACTGAGCAGTTCTTC. Amino acids: CASSFRLAGAGTEQFF.

The gene calls are TRBV28 and TRBJ2-7, with 9 bases that match TRBD1. The CDR3 length is 15 residues. V lost 4 bases, J lost 3 bases, and 7 bases stayed unmatched. CDR1 is MDHEN and CDR2 is SYDVKM in the germline V gene. Written as DNA, the CDR3 is TGTGCCAGCAGTTCGCCGGGACAGGGAAACTACGAGCAGTACTTC. Translation gives CASSSPGQGNYEQYF. The whole variable domain, remainder taken from reference TRBV28 and TRBJ2-7, is DVKVTQSSRYLVKRTGEKVFLECVQDMDHENMFWYRQDPGLGLRLIYFSYDVKMKEKGDIPEGYSVSREKKERFSLILESASTNQTSMYLCASSSPGQGNYEQYFGPGTRLTVT.

Turning to this clone: The junction differs from germline at one of its ends, possibly a read error. The chain has TRBV10-3 and TRBJ2-1; D is perhaps TRBD2 (5 bases). Germline V gene sequence: CDR1 ENHRY, CDR2 SYGVKD. This CDR3 comprises 11 residues. The CDR3 DNA reads TGTGCCATCAGTGACGGGATCATAAGGGTCTTC. Translation gives CAISDGIIRVF.

The chain joins TRBV7-2 to TRBJ2-5, with 10 bases matching TRBD1. The CDR3 has 13 residues. Germline trimming cut 7 bases from V and 5 bases from J; bases unmatched to any gene: 4. Germline-derived CDR1 and CDR2 are SGHTA and FQGNSA. The CDR3 DNA reads as TGTGCCAGCACCTCGGACAGGGGGGAGACCCAGTACTTC. It is translated as CASTSDRGETQYF.

V and J are TRBV7-2 and TRBJ1-1; 10 nucleotides line up with TRBD1. Trimming removed 4 bases from V and 2 bases from J; junction bases left unmatched: 4. This CDR3 spans 15 amino acids. Germline CDR1 reads SGHTA; CDR2 reads FQGNSA. Here the CDR3 reads CASSWDRGKNTEAFF. CDR3 in DNA: TGTGCCAGCAGCTGGGACAGGGGAAAAAACACTGAAGCTTTCTTT.

This clone is medium-sized. The chain is built from TRBV5-6 and TRBJ2-2; 10 nucleotides line up with TRBD1. CDR1 and CDR2 from the germline V gene are SGHDT and YYEEEE. The CDR3 has 15 amino acids. V gave up 3 bases and J gave up 3 bases; unmatched junction bases: 2. This CDR3 is CASSSGTGDTGELFF. CDR3 coding DNA: TGTGCCAGCAGCTCCGGGACAGGGGACACCGGGGAGCTGTTTTTT.

J is TRBJ2-7 and V is TRBV7-9, with D perhaps matching TRBD1 (6 bases). With 5 bases removed from V and 4 bases from J, the gap between germline ends came to 12 bases. The CDR3 has 13 amino acids. The V gene's germline CDR1 is SEHNR and CDR2 FQNEAQ (reference sequence). The chain's CDR3 is CASSPRGGYEQYF. The CDR3 nucleotides are TGTGCCAGCAGCCCCAGGGGCGGGTACGAGCAGTACTTC.

CDR3 sequence (DNA): TGTGCCAGTGGAGACAGAAGCACAGATACGCAGTATTTT. It encodes CASGDRSTDTQYF. The rearrangement uses TRBV2 and TRBJ2-3; D is perhaps TRBD1 (5 bases). The germline V gene has CDR1 SNHLY and CDR2 FYNNEI. The CDR3 consists of 13 residues. V lost 9 bases and J lost 0, with 10 bases in between.

The chain combines TRBV6-5 with TRBJ1-1; D might be TRBD1 (5 bases). Germline lookup yields CDR1 MNHEY and CDR2 SVGAGI. The CDR3 has 15 amino acids. Trimming pared 2 bases from V and 1 base from J, leaving 11 bases between. CDR3 DNA sequence: TGTGCCAGCAGTTACGGAAAAACAGGGAACACTGAAGCTTTCTTT. Residues: CASSYGKTGNTEAFF.

The CDR3 loop reads CASSSRGPSTDTQYF. The CDR3, as DNA: TGTGCCAGCAGCTCCAGGGGTCCTAGCACAGATACGCAGTATTTT. V and J are TRBV5-8 and TRBJ2-3, with a weak D call TRBD1 (6 bases). This CDR3 contains 15 residues. Germline V gene data show CDR1 as SGHTS and CDR2 as YDEGEE. V lost 3 bases, J lost 0 bases, and 11 bases lay in between.

The chain's CDR3 is CASRGWTGEGYTF. The CDR3 DNA reads TGTGCCAGCAGGGGGTGGACAGGGGAAGGCTACACCTTC. This chain connects TRBV28 to TRBJ1-2; TRBD1 matches at 9 bases. After removal of 6 bases from V and 8 bases from J, the junction contained 7 bases not matched to a gene. This CDR3 has 13 residues. CDR1 and CDR2 from the germline V gene are MDHEN and SYDVKM.

The rearrangement links TRBV6-6 to TRBJ1-5; 10 nucleotides match TRBD1. CDR3 length: 15 residues. Germline CDR1 MNHNY, CDR2 SVGAGI (reference sequence). Trimming removed 6 bases from V and 2 bases from J; junction bases left unmatched: 4. The CDR3 nucleotides read TGTGCCAGCAGGGACGGGACAGGGGGCAATCAGCCCCAGCATTTT. Translating gives CASRDGTGGNQPQHF.

The V and J genes are TRBV27 and TRBJ2-1; perhaps TRBD1 as D (7 bases). V was cut by 2 bases and J by 5 bases, with 13 bases left in between. Germline V gene sequence: CDR1 MNHEY, CDR2 SMNVEV (reference sequence). The CDR3 has 15 amino acids. DNA of the CDR3: TGTGCCAGCAGTTTAAGGCAGGGGGGCCACAATGAGCAGTTCTTC. Its protein product is CASSLRQGGHNEQFF.

The V call is TRBV9, the J call TRBJ2-3; 11 bases line up with TRBD2. Germline V gene sequence: CDR1 SGDLS, CDR2 YYNGEE. Trimming removed 4 bases from V and 4 bases from J; junction bases left unmatched: 8. The CDR3 has 16 amino acids. The CDR3 DNA follows: TGTGCCAGCAGCTATTTTTTAGCGGGGGGGGCAGATACGCAGTATTTT. It encodes CASSYFLAGGADTQYF.

The CDR3 region is CASSMDRGIYNEQFF. CDR3 bases: TGTGCCAGCAGTATGGACAGGGGGATATACAATGAGCAGTTCTTC. The chain carries TRBV25-1 and TRBJ2-1; 10 bases fit TRBD1. The CDR3 is 15 amino acids. The trim removed 5 bases at V and 4 bases at J, leaving 5 bases unmatched. CDR1 MGHDK and CDR2 SYGVNS come from the germline V gene.

The chain is built from TRBV28 and TRBJ2-1; 14 nucleotides line up with TRBD2. The V segment lost 5 bases and the J segment 8 bases; nucleotides outside the gene matches: 20. The CDR3 has 20 residues. Per the germline V gene, CDR1 is MDHEN and CDR2 is SYDVKM. The CDR3 loop reads CASSPTTGSGTSGSGDEQFF. The CDR3 coding sequence is TGTGCCAGCAGTCCCACGACAGGTTCCGGGACTAGCGGGAGTGGGGATGAGCAGTTCTTC.